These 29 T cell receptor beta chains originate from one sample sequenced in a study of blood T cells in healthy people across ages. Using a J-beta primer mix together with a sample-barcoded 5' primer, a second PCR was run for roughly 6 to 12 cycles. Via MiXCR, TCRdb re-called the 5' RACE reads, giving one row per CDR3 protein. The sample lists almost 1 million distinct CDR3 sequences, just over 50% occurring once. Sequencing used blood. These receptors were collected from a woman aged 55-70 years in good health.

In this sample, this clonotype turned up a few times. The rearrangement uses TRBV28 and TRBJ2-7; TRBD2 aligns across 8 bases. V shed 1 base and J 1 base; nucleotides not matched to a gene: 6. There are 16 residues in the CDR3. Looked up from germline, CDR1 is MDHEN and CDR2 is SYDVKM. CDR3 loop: CASSLFLAGGSYEQYF. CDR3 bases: TGTGCCAGCAGTTTATTTCTTGCGGGAGGATCCTACGAGCAGTACTTC.

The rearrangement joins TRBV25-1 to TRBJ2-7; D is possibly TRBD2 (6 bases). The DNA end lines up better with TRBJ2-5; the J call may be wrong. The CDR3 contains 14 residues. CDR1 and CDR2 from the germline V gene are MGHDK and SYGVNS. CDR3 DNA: TGTGCCAGCAGTGAATTCGGGGGAGGAGAGACCCAGTACTTC. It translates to CASSEFGGGETQYF.

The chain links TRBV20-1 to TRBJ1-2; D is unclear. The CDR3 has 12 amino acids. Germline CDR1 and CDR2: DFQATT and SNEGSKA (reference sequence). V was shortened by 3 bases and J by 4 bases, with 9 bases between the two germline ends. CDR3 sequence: CSASLGIYGYTF. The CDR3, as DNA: TGCAGTGCTAGTTTGGGGATCTATGGCTACACCTTC.

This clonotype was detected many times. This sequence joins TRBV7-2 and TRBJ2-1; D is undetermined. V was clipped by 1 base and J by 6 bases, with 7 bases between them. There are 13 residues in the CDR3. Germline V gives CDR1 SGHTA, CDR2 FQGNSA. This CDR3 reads CASSLGPPNEQFF. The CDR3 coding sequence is TGTGCCAGCAGCTTAGGGCCACCCAATGAGCAGTTCTTC.

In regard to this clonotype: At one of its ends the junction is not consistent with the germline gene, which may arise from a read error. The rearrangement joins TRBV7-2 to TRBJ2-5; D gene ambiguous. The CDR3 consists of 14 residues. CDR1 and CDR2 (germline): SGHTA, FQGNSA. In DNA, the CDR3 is TGTGCCAGCAGCTACCGACGAGGCGGAGAGGCCCAGTACTTC. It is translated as CASSYRRGGEAQYF.

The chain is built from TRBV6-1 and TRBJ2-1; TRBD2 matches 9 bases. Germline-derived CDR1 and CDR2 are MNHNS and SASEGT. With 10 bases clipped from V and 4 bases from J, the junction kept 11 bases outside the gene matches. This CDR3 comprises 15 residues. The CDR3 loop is CATRTASGDYNEQFF. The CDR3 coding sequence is TGTGCCACCCGGACCGCTAGCGGGGATTACAATGAGCAGTTCTTC.

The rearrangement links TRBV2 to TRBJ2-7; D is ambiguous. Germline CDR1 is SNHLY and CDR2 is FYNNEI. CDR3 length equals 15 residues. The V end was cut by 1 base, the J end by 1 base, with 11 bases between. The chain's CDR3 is CASSEGQALSYEQYF. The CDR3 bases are TGTGCCAGCAGTGAAGGGCAGGCTCTATCCTACGAGCAGTACTTC.

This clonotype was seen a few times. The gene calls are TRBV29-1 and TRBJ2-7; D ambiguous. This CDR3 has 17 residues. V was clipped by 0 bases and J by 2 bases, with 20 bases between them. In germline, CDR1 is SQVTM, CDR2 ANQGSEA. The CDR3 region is CSVEDRKKGFRTYEQYF. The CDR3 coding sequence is TGCAGCGTTGAAGATCGGAAGAAGGGTTTTAGAACCTACGAGCAGTACTTC.

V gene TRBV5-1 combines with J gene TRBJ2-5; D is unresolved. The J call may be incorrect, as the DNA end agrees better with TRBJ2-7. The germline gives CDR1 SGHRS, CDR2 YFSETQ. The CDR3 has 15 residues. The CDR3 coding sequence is TGCGCCAGCAGCCTCTCCGGCCTACCCGCTTACGAGCAGTACTTC. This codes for CASSLSGLPAYEQYF.

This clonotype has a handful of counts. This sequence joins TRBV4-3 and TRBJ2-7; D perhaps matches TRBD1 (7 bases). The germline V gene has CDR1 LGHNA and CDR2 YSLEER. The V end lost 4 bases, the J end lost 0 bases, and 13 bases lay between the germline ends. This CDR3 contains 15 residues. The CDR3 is CASSRGRDSSYEQYF. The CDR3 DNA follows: TGCGCCAGCAGCCGAGGGCGGGACAGCTCCTACGAGCAGTACTTC.

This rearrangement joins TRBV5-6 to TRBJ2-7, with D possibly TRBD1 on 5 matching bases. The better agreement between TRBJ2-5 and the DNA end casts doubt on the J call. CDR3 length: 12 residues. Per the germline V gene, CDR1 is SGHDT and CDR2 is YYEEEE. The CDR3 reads CASSRITGTQYF. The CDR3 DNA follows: TGTGCCAGCAGCCGGATAACAGGGACCCAGTACTTC.

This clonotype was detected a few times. The CDR3, as DNA: TGTGCCAGCAGCTTACCACCTGGTAATGAGCAGTTCTTC. This encodes CASSLPPGNEQFF. The chain couples TRBV7-3 to TRBJ2-1; D gene ambiguous. The CDR3 spans 13 residues. Germline lookup yields CDR1 SGHTA and CDR2 FQGTGA. The V end lost 2 bases, the J end lost 7 bases, and 9 bases lay between the germline ends.

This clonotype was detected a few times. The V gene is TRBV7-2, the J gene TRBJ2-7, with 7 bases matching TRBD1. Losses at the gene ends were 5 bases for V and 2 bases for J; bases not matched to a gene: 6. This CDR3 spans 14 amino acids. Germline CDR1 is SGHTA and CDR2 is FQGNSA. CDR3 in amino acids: CASSVTRGPYEQYF. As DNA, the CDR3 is TGTGCCAGCAGCGTTACTAGGGGGCCCTACGAGCAGTACTTC.

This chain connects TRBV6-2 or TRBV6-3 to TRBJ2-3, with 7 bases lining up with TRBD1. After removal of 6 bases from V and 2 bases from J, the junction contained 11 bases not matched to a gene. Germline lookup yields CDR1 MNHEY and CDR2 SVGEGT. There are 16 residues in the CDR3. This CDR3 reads CASRSTGLEHTDTQYF. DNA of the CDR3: TGTGCCAGCAGATCGACAGGGCTCGAACACACAGATACGCAGTATTTT.

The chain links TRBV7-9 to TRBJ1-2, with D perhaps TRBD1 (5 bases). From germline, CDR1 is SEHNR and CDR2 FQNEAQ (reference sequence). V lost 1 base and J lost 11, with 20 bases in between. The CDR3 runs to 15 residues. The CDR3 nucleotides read TGTGCCAGCAGCTTAGTGGAGGGACCATACGGGCGTTACACCTTC. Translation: CASSLVEGPYGRYTF.

In DNA, the CDR3 is TGTGCCATCAGGGCGGAGCAATACAATGAGCAGTACTTC. Protein sequence: CAIRAEQYNEQYF. The chain recombines TRBV10-3 with TRBJ2-5; no firm D call. With 6 bases removed from V and 11 bases from J, the gap between germline ends came to 19 bases. CDR3 length: 13 amino acids. The germline V gene encodes CDR1 ENHRY and CDR2 SYGVKD.

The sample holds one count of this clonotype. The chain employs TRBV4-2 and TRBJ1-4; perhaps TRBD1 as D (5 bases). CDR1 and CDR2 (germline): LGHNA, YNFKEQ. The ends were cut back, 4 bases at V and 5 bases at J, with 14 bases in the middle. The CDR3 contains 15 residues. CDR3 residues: CASSPQGTENEKLFF. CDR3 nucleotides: TGTGCCAGCAGCCCTCAAGGGACTGAAAATGAAAAACTGTTTTTT.

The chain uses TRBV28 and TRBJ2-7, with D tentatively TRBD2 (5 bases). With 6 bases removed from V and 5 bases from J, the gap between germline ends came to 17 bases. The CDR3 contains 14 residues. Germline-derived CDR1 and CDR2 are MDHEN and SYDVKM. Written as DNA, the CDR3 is TGTGCCAGCAGCCCACTCAATGGACTCGACGAGCAGTACTTC. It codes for CASSPLNGLDEQYF.

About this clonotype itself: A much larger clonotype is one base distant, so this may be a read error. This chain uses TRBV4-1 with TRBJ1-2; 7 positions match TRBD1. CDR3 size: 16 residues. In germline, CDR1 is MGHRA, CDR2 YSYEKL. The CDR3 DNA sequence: TGCGCCAGCAGCCAAGATCCGACAGGGAGGGAGAATGGCTCCACCTTC. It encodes CASSQDPTGRENGSTF.

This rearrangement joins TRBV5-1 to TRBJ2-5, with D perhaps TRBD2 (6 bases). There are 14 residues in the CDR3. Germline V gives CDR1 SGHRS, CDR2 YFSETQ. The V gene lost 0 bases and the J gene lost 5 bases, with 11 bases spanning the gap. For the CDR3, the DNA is TGCGCCAGCAGCTTGGACGCGGGATCGGAGACCCAGTACTTC. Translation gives CASSLDAGSETQYF.

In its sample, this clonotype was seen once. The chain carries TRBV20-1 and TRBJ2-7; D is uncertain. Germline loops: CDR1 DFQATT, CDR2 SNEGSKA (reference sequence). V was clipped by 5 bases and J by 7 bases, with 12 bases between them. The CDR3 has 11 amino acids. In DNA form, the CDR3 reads TGCAGTGCTGACGATTATAATGAGCAGTACTTC. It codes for CSADDYNEQYF.

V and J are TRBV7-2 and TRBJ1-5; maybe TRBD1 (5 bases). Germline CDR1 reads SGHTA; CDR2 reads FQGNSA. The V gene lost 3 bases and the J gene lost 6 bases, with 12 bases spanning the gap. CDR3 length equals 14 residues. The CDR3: CASSLGGSGQPQHF. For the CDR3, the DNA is TGTGCCAGCAGCTTGGGGGGTAGTGGTCAGCCCCAGCATTTT. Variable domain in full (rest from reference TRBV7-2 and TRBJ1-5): GAGVSQSPSNKVTEKGKDVELRCDPISGHTALYWYRQSLGQGLEFLIYFQGNSAPDKSGLPSDRFSAERTGGSVSTLTIQRTQQEDSAVYLCASSLGGSGQPQHFGDGTRLSIL.

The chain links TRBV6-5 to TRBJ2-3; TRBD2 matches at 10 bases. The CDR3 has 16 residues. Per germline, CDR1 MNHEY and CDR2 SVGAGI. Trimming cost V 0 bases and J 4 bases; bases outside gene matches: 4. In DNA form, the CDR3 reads TGTGCCAGCAGTTACTCGAGCCTAGCGGGAGCAGATACGCAGTATTTT. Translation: CASSYSSLAGADTQYF.

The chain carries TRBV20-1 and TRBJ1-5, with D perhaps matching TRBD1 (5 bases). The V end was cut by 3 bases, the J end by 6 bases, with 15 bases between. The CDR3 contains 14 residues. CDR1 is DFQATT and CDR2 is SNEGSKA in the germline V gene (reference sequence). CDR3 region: CSASGGVWGQPQHF. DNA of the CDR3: TGCAGTGCTAGCGGGGGTGTTTGGGGTCAGCCCCAGCATTTT.

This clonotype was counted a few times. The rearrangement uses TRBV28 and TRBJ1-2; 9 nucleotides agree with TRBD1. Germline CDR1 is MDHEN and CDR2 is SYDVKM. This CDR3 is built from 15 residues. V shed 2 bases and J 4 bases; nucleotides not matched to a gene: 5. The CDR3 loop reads CASSLGGQGVYGYTF. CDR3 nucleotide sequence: TGTGCCAGCAGTTTAGGGGGACAGGGCGTCTATGGCTACACCTTC.

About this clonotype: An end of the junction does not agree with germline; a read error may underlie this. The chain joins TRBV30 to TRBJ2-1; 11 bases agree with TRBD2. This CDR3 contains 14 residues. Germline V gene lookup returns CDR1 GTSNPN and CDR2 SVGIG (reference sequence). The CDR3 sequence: CAWNLAGGDNKQFF. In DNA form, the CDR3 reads TGTGCCTGGAACCTAGCGGGAGGAGACAATAAGCAGTTCTTC.

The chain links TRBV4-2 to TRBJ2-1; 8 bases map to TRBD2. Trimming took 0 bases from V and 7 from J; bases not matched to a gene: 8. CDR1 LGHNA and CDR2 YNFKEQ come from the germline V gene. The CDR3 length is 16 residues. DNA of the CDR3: TGTGCCAGCAGCCAAGAGGTGCGGGAGGTATTAAATGAGCAGTTCTTC. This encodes CASSQEVREVLNEQFF.

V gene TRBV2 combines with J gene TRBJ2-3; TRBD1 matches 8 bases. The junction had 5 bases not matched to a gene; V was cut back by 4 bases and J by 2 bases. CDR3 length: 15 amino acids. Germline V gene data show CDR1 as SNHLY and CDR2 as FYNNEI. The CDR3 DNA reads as TGTGCCAGCAGTGGCCAGGGGGCACCCACAGATACGCAGTATTTT. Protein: CASSGQGAPTDTQYF.

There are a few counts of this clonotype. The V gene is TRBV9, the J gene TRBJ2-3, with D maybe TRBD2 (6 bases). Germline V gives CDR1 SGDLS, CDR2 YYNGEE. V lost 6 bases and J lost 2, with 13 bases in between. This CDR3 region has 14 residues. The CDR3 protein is CASTRGDLTDTQYF. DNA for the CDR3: TGTGCCAGCACCCGCGGGGATCTCACAGATACGCAGTATTTT. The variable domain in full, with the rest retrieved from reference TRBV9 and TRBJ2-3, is DSGVTQTPKHLITATGQRVTLRCSPRSGDLSVYWYQQSLDQGLQFLIQYYNGEERAKGNILERFSAQQFPDLHSELNLSSLELGDSALYFCASTRGDLTDTQYFGPGTRLTVL.